Below, 14 T cell receptor beta chains from the same sample are listed, as sequenced in a study of shared clonotypes between healthy human individuals. Generated by immunoSEQ multiplex PCR, the TCRdb table keeps only in-frame clones and is missing some. This sample has some 500,000 clones, with roughly 85% found just once. Sequencing was carried out using PBMCs. Receptors originate from a woman aged 40 to 55 in good health. Some clones in this sample may be carry-over from other donors' samples.

As for this clone: This specimen includes other DNA sequences encoding the same CDR3. The chain couples TRBV28 to TRBJ1-4, with a possible D match to TRBD1 (5 bases). The germline gives CDR1 MDHEN, CDR2 SYDVKM. Trimming pared 6 bases from V and 3 bases from J, leaving 11 bases between. This CDR3 region has 14 residues. The CDR3 region is CASSSRVANEKLFF. The CDR3 DNA sequence: TGTGCCAGCAGCTCCAGGGTTGCTAATGAAAAACTGTTTTTT.

This chain links TRBV5-1 with TRBJ1-5, with 7 bases identical to TRBD1. The CDR3 contains 14 residues. V was clipped by 1 base and J by 5 bases; unmatched bases: 3. CDR1 is SGHRS, CDR2 YFSETQ, per germline. CDR3 protein: CASSLSGGDQPQHF. The CDR3, as DNA: TGCGCCAGCAGCTTGTCAGGGGGTGATCAGCCCCAGCATTTT.

V usage is TRBV30 and J usage is TRBJ2-7; D is uncertain. The CDR3 contains 13 residues. Trimming took 6 bases from V and 2 from J, leaving 14 bases between them. CDR1 and CDR2 (germline): GTSNPN, SVGIG (reference sequence). The CDR3 loop is CACLGVNAYEQYF. The CDR3 DNA reads TGTGCCTGTCTGGGTGTAAACGCCTACGAGCAGTACTTC.

The gene calls are TRBV28 and TRBJ2-7; weak D call: TRBD1 (5 bases). The ends were cut back, 5 bases at V and 2 bases at J, with 10 bases in the middle. The CDR3 consists of 13 residues. Germline loops: CDR1 MDHEN, CDR2 SYDVKM. The CDR3 loop reads CASSGQSTYEQYF. CDR3 coding DNA: TGTGCCAGCAGTGGACAATCAACCTACGAGCAGTACTTC.

The count of this clone is one. The CDR3, as DNA: TGCGCCAGCAGGGAGCTCTCTGGAAACACCATATATTTT. This codes for CASRELSGNTIYF. The chain is built from TRBV5-1 and TRBJ1-3; D is unclear. The ends were cut back, 5 bases at V and 0 bases at J, with 6 bases in the middle. CDR3 size: 13 residues. Per the germline V gene, CDR1 is SGHRS and CDR2 is YFSETQ.

The gene calls are TRBV5-1 and TRBJ2-1, with TRBD2 matching 8 bases. Trimming cost V 0 bases and J 9 bases; bases outside gene matches: 8. The CDR3 sequence is 15 residues long. In germline, CDR1 is SGHRS, CDR2 YFSETQ. The CDR3 sequence: CASSLAGSGGLEQFF. The DNA of the CDR3 is TGCGCCAGCAGCTTGGCCGGGTCGGGAGGGCTTGAGCAGTTCTTC.

The rearrangement uses TRBV28 and TRBJ2-5; no clear D. The length of the CDR3 is 13 residues. Deletions cut 3 bases from V and 2 bases from J, with 7 bases between. Germline V lookup: CDR1 MDHEN, CDR2 SYDVKM. CDR3 residues: CASSLGNQETQYF. The CDR3 DNA follows: TGTGCCAGCAGTTTGGGCAATCAAGAGACCCAGTACTTC.

V is TRBV28 and J is TRBJ1-3, with TRBD1 as a possible D gene (5 bases). This CDR3 spans 16 amino acids. Trimming left V 7 bases short and J 4 bases short, with 20 bases between. From germline, CDR1 is MDHEN and CDR2 SYDVKM. The CDR3 bases are TGTGCCAGCACGCATCAGGGAATATTTTCAGGAAACACCATATATTTT. This encodes CASTHQGIFSGNTIYF.

This chain joins TRBV5-1 and TRBJ2-2; 9 positions match TRBD2. The CDR3 spans 16 residues. V dropped 4 bases and J dropped 0; count of bases not matched to a gene: 4. Germline V gives CDR1 SGHRS, CDR2 YFSETQ. The CDR3 loop is CASSLPSGTNTGELFF. CDR3 DNA sequence: TGCGCCAGCAGCCTACCTAGCGGGACGAACACCGGGGAGCTGTTTTTT.

The chain uses TRBV27 and TRBJ2-5; the match to TRBD1 covers 8 bases. J lost 6 bases, V lost 5 bases, and 2 bases had no gene match. Germline V gives CDR1 MNHEY, CDR2 SMNVEV (reference sequence). This CDR3 region has 12 residues. Written as DNA, the CDR3 is TGTGCCAGCAGTGACAGGGGACAGACCCAGTACTTC. Its protein product is CASSDRGQTQYF.

The CDR3 region has the DNA TGTGCCAGCAGTTACCGGCTAATGAACACTGAAGCTTTCTTT. Encoded protein: CASSYRLMNTEAFF. This chain uses TRBV6-5 with TRBJ1-1, with unresolved D. V lost 2 bases to trimming and J lost 0 bases, with 7 bases between them. From germline, CDR1 is MNHEY and CDR2 SVGAGI. There are 14 residues in the CDR3.

The rearrangement joins TRBV11-2 to TRBJ2-7, with a weak D call TRBD1 (5 bases). The CDR3 sequence is 17 residues long. Per the germline V gene, CDR1 is SGHAT and CDR2 is FQNNGV. The ends were cut back, 1 base at V and 2 bases at J, with 18 bases in the middle. The CDR3 region is CASSLAQGSRPPYEQYF. The DNA of the CDR3 is TGTGCCAGCAGCTTAGCCCAGGGTTCTAGACCCCCCTACGAGCAGTACTTC.

This chain links TRBV14 with TRBJ1-2, with 9 positions matching TRBD1. CDR3 length: 15 residues. Germline CDR1 is SGHDN and CDR2 is FVKESK. V shed 1 base, J shed 4 bases, and the junction held 4 bases outside the gene matches. CDR3 DNA: TGTGCCAGCAGCCAAGCGGGACAGGGAACCTATGGCTACACCTTC. It yields the protein CASSQAGQGTYGYTF.

Concerning this clone: This same CDR3 is encoded by further DNA sequences in the sample. This chain uses TRBV28 with TRBJ1-2; D may be TRBD1 (5 bases). Germline-derived CDR1 and CDR2 are MDHEN and SYDVKM. The CDR3 contains 14 residues. Trimming cost V 3 bases and J 1 base, with 9 bases left between them. The CDR3 reads CASSFGGGNYGYTF. The DNA for the CDR3 is TGTGCCAGCAGTTTTGGGGGAGGTAACTATGGCTACACCTTC.